The 23 T cell receptor beta chains reported below all come from one sample, sequenced in a study of memory CD4+ T cells and cytomegalovirus serostatus. Profiled with immunoSEQ multiplex PCR; TCRdb holds only in-frame clones, not every one. The sample comprises 35,000 to 40,000 clones, about 80% of which are singletons, and less than 6% rests with the top ten. Single viable CD3+CD4+CD8-CD45RO+ cells were sorted as the memory CD4+ T cells. The sequencing sample was made of memory CD4+ T cells from blood. These receptors were taken from an adult in good health and CMV-seropositive.

CDR3 amino acids: CASSSPSNQPQHF. CDR3 bases: TGTGCCAGCAGTAGTCCTAGCAATCAGCCCCAGCATTTT. The chain employs TRBV28 and TRBJ1-5; no reliable D call. CDR1 and CDR2 from the germline V gene are MDHEN and SYDVKM. This CDR3 spans 13 amino acids. Trimming pared 5 bases from V and 0 bases from J, leaving 5 bases between.

V usage is TRBV4-1 and J usage is TRBJ2-7; 7 bases map to TRBD2. This CDR3 has 13 residues. V lost 1 base, J lost 8 bases, and 5 bases stayed unmatched. The germline V gene encodes CDR1 MGHRA and CDR2 YSYEKL. The CDR3 DNA sequence: TGCGCCAGCAGCCAAGGGGCTAGCGGAAAGCAGTACTTC. Translating gives CASSQGASGKQYF.

This chain links TRBV6-5 with TRBJ2-7; D possibly corresponds to TRBD2 (5 bases). Germline CDR1 is MNHEY and CDR2 is SVGAGI. V was pared by 8 bases and J by 1 base, with 9 bases between. This CDR3 spans 12 amino acids. For the CDR3, the DNA is TGTGCCAGCGGGAGTGGATCCTACGAGCAGTACTTC. Its protein product is CASGSGSYEQYF.

The V call is TRBV6-5, the J call TRBJ2-2; D not resolved. The CDR3 length is 14 residues. Trimming stripped 6 bases from V and 0 bases from J, with 8 bases between. CDR1 and CDR2 (germline): MNHEY, SVGAGI. The CDR3 loop is CASRLDANTGELFF. DNA of the CDR3: TGTGCCAGCAGGTTGGACGCGAACACCGGGGAGCTGTTTTTT.

V and J are TRBV6-7 and TRBJ2-1, with a tentative D call TRBD1 (5 bases). TRBV6-7 is designated an ORF whose function remains uncertain. With 0 bases removed from V and 5 bases from J, the gap between germline ends came to 8 bases. This CDR3 is 14 amino acids long. The CDR3 here is CASSYSGRDNEQFF. The CDR3 DNA is TGTGCCAGCAGTTACTCTGGCAGGGACAATGAGCAGTTCTTC.

This clone was counted only a few times. The gene calls are TRBV7-2 and TRBJ2-5; no definite D call. In germline, CDR1 is SGHTA, CDR2 FQGNSA. This CDR3 comprises 13 residues. Trimming removed 0 bases at V and 9 bases at J, with 11 bases between. CDR3 nucleotide sequence: TGTGCCAGCAGCTTAGCGGGCCTCTCGGCCCAGTACTTC. It specifies CASSLAGLSAQYF.

The CDR3 sequence is CASRTSGYEQYF. DNA of the CDR3: TGTGCCAGCAGGACTAGCGGCTACGAGCAGTACTTC. The chain combines TRBV6-5 with TRBJ2-7; 9 bases map to TRBD2. The CDR3 totals 12 residues. V lost 6 bases and J lost 3; bases outside the gene matches: 0. Germline V CDR1 and CDR2: MNHEY, SVGAGI.

This clone is a singleton in its sample. The J gene is TRBJ2-3, the V gene TRBV11-2; D uncertain. Looked up from germline, CDR1 is SGHAT and CDR2 is FQNNGV. This CDR3 is built from 14 residues. V gave up 5 bases and J gave up 8 bases, with 17 bases separating them. Here the CDR3 reads CASSGASVKGTQYF. CDR3 bases: TGTGCCAGCAGCGGCGCGAGTGTTAAGGGTACGCAGTATTTT.

The chain recombines TRBV5-1 with TRBJ2-3; 10 bases map to TRBD2. Germline V CDR1 and CDR2: SGHRS, YFSETQ. Losses at the gene ends were 2 bases for V and 4 bases for J; bases not matched to a gene: 4. The CDR3 consists of 15 residues. The CDR3 is CASSLTAGGPDTQYF. The CDR3 bases are TGCGCCAGCAGCTTAACAGCGGGGGGGCCAGATACGCAGTATTTT.

The chain links TRBV9 to TRBJ2-5, with D perhaps matching TRBD1 (5 bases). The CDR3 has 15 amino acids. V was clipped by 1 base and J by 3 bases, with 13 bases between them. CDR1 SGDLS and CDR2 YYNGEE come from the germline V gene. The CDR3 coding sequence is TGTGCCAGCAGCGTAACTCCAGGGAAGGAAGAGACCCAGTACTTC. Protein: CASSVTPGKEETQYF. Drawing the rest from reference TRBV9 and TRBJ2-5, the complete variable domain is DSGVTQTPKHLITATGQRVTLRCSPRSGDLSVYWYQQSLDQGLQFLIQYYNGEERAKGNILERFSAQQFPDLHSELNLSSLELGDSALYFCASSVTPGKEETQYFGPGTRLLVL.

The V and J genes are TRBV6-1 and TRBJ1-1; TRBD1 might be the D (6 bases). The V end was cut by 6 bases, the J end by 1 base, with 12 bases between. This CDR3 spans 14 amino acids. Germline V CDR1 and CDR2: MNHNS, SASEGT. This CDR3 reads CASRNPGQNTEAFF. The CDR3 DNA sequence: TGTGCCAGCAGAAATCCGGGACAGAACACTGAAGCTTTCTTT.

This clone came up once. The chain has TRBV9 and TRBJ2-3; no firm D call. The CDR3 has 16 amino acids. CDR1 is SGDLS, CDR2 YYNGEE, per germline. V was clipped by 4 bases and J by 0 bases, with 15 bases between them. The chain's CDR3 is CASSPTQRTSTDTQYF. The CDR3 nucleotides are TGTGCCAGCAGCCCCACCCAGCGAACAAGCACAGATACGCAGTATTTT.

This chain links TRBV4-1 with TRBJ2-5; 7 bases match TRBD1. V lost 4 bases and J lost 5; bases outside the gene matches: 7. This CDR3 has 14 residues. Germline V gives CDR1 MGHRA, CDR2 YSYEKL. Here the CDR3 reads CASSPSTGSETQYF. CDR3 DNA sequence: TGCGCCAGCAGCCCTTCGACAGGGTCGGAGACCCAGTACTTC.

The chain has TRBV7-2 and TRBJ2-2; 8 bases match TRBD1. V lost 11 bases, J lost 6 bases, and 8 bases stayed unmatched. The V gene's germline CDR1 is SGHTA and CDR2 FQGNSA. This CDR3 has 13 residues. The CDR3 bases are TGTGCCGGAACAGACAGGGGCGCCGGGGAGCTGTTTTTT. Amino acids: CAGTDRGAGELFF.

The chain joins TRBV5-4 to TRBJ1-1; D remains ambiguous. The V and J ends lost 5 bases and 1 base respectively, with 12 bases between them. CDR3 length: 14 amino acids. In germline, CDR1 is SGHNT, CDR2 YYREEE (reference sequence). The CDR3 coding sequence is TGTGCCAGCAGGGCCGACGGGGAGAACACTGAAGCTTTCTTT. Translating it yields CASRADGENTEAFF.

The gene calls are TRBV6-1 and TRBJ2-3; D might be TRBD1 (6 bases). The length of the CDR3 is 14 residues. The V end was cut by 5 bases, the J end by 2 bases, with 11 bases between. Germline V CDR1 and CDR2: MNHNS, SASEGT. CDR3 loop: CASSLRDNTDTQYF. CDR3 nucleotide sequence: TGTGCCAGCAGTCTCCGGGACAACACAGATACGCAGTATTTT.

The V call is TRBV21-1, the J call TRBJ2-3; the DNA was not used to check the table's D call, TRBD2. TRBV21-1 is deemed a pseudogene. This CDR3 has 16 amino acids. This CDR3 reads CASSKEASGGTDTQYF. CDR3 sequence (DNA): TGTGCCAGCAGCAAAGAGGCTAGCGGGGGAACAGATACGCAGTATTTT.

The rearrangement links TRBV7-9 to TRBJ1-5, with D uncertain. This CDR3 is 17 amino acids long. Between the trimmed V and J ends, which lost 5 bases and 1 base, there was a span of 18 bases. From germline, CDR1 is SEHNR and CDR2 FQNEAQ (reference sequence). The CDR3 sequence is CASSRRTEGRSNQPQHF. The CDR3 nucleotides are TGTGCCAGCAGCCGAAGAACCGAAGGCCGGAGCAATCAGCCCCAGCATTTT.

This chain connects TRBV5-1 to TRBJ2-7, with D tentatively TRBD1 or TRBD2 (5 bases each). The germline V gene encodes CDR1 SGHRS and CDR2 YFSETQ. Trimming took 7 bases from V and 2 from J, leaving 13 bases between them. The CDR3 has 13 residues. The CDR3 loop reads CASRGTATYEQYF. As DNA, the CDR3 is TGCGCCAGCCGAGGGACCGCAACCTACGAGCAGTACTTC.

The V gene is TRBV7-2, the J gene TRBJ2-7, with 11 positions matching TRBD2. In germline, CDR1 is SGHTA, CDR2 FQGNSA. This CDR3 is 17 amino acids long. V lost 1 base, J lost 3 bases, and 8 bases stayed unmatched. The CDR3 region is CASSLVATSGSIYEQYF. The CDR3 bases are TGTGCCAGCAGCTTAGTGGCTACTAGCGGGAGTATCTACGAGCAGTACTTC.

As DNA, the CDR3 is TGTGCCAGCAGCTTCCTCGAGAACACTGAAGCTTTCTTT. Protein product: CASSFLENTEAFF. V is TRBV2 and J is TRBJ1-1, with D hard to call. With 6 bases removed from V and 1 base from J, the gap between germline ends came to 9 bases. Per the germline V gene, CDR1 is SNHLY and CDR2 is FYNNEI. The CDR3 runs 13 residues.

The rearrangement uses TRBV28 and TRBJ1-2; a possible D gene is TRBD1 (5 bases). CDR3 length equals 15 residues. Germline values: CDR1 MDHEN, CDR2 SYDVKM. The germline V and J ends were trimmed by 2 bases and 6 bases, with 16 bases remaining between them. In nucleotides, the CDR3 is TGTGCCAGCAGTTTAACACTCATCGGGACCCATGGCTACACCTTC. Amino acids: CASSLTLIGTHGYTF.

The chain is built from TRBV6-5 and TRBJ1-3, with D perhaps TRBD1 (5 bases). CDR1 is MNHEY, CDR2 SVGAGI, per germline. CDR3 size: 14 residues. The germline V and J ends were trimmed by 10 bases and 0 bases, with 13 bases remaining between them. The CDR3 protein is CATKPGNSGNTIYF. CDR3 DNA: TGTGCCACCAAACCAGGGAACTCTGGAAACACCATATATTTT.